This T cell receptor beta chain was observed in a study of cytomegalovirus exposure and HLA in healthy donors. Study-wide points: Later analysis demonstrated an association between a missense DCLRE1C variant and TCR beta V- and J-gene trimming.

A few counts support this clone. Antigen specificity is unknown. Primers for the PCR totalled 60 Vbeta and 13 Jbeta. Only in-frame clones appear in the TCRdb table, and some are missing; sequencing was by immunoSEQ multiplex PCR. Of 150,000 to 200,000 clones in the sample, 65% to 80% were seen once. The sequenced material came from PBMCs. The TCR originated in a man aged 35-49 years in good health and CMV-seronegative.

Here the CDR3 reads CASSWDRAYEQYF. CDR3 sequence (DNA): TGTGCCAGCAGTTGGGACAGGGCTTACGAGCAGTACTTC. The rearrangement uses TRBV2 and TRBJ2-7; TRBD1 matches 9 bases. CDR3 size: 13 residues. Looked up from germline, CDR1 is SNHLY and CDR2 is FYNNEI. J gave up 4 bases and V 5 bases, and 3 bases lay outside the gene matches.